What follows describes a single TCR beta chain. This specimen comes from a study of shared clonotypes between healthy human individuals. On the study more broadly: Donors, aged 18 to 49, were a couple of women and a few men. Per donor, CD8 memory used one plate, CD8 naive used two, CD4 memory used three and CD4 naive used three.

The J segment lost 1 base and the V segment lost 2 bases, leaving 4 bases of the junction unmatched. This CDR3 is 15 amino acids long. Germline V CDR1 and CDR2: SGHKS, YYEKEE (reference sequence). The table came from immunoSEQ multiplex PCR; TCRdb's copy has only in-frame clones and leaves some out. The profile covers about 2.4 million clones, with roughly 92% appearing a single time and 0.14% taken by the ten largest. The chain has TRBV5-5 and TRBJ1-2; 8 bases are a match to TRBD1. Sequenced material: naive CD4+ T cells sorted from blood. As to subset: CD45RA+ positively selected. The sequence derives from a man aged 18-30 years in good health. CDR3 nucleotides: TGTGCCAGCAGCTTACAGGGGGGAGGTAACTATGGCTACACCTTC. Amino acids: CASSLQGGGNYGYTF.